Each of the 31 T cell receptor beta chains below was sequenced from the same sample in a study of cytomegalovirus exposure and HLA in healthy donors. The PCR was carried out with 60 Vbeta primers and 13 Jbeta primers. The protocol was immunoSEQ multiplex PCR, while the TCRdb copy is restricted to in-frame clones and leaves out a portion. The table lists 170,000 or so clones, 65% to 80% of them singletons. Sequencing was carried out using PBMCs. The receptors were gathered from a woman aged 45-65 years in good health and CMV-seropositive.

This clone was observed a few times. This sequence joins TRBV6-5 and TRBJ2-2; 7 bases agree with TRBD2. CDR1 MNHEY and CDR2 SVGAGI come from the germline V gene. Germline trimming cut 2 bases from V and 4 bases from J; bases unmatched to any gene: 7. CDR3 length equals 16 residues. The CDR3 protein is CASSYGGGGITGELFF. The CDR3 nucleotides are TGTGCCAGCAGTTACGGGGGGGGTGGCATCACCGGGGAGCTGTTTTTT.

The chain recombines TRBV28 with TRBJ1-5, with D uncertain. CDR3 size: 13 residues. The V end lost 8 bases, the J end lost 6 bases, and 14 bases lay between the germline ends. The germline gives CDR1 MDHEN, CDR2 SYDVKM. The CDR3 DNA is TGTGCCAGCTATAGCGTCGGGCGTCAGCCCCAGCATTTT. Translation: CASYSVGRQPQHF.

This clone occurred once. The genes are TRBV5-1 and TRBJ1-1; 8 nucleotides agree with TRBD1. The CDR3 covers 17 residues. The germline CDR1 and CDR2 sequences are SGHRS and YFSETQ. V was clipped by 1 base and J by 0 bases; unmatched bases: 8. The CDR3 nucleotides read TGCGCCAGCAGCTTGTCGGGCGGGACAGGAGTGAACACTGAAGCTTTCTTT. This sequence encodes CASSLSGGTGVNTEAFF.

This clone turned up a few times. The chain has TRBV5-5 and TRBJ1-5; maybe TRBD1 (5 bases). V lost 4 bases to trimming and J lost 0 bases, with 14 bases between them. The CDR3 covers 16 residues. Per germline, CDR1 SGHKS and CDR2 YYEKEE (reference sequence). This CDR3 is CASSRAGIYSNQPQHF. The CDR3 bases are TGTGCCAGCAGCCGGGCAGGGATTTATAGCAATCAGCCCCAGCATTTT. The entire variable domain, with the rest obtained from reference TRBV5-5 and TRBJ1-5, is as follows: DAGVTQSPTHLIKTRGQQVTLRCSPISGHKSVSWYQQVLGQGPQFIFQYYEKEERGRGNFPDRFSARQFPNYSSELNVNALLLGDSALYLCASSRAGIYSNQPQHFGDGTRLSIL.

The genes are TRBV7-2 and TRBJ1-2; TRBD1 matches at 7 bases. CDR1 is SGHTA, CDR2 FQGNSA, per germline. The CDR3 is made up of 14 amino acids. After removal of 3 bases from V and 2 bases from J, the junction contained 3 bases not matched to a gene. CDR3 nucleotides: TGTGCCAGCAGCTTCTGGGGACAGAACTATGGCTACACCTTC. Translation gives CASSFWGQNYGYTF.

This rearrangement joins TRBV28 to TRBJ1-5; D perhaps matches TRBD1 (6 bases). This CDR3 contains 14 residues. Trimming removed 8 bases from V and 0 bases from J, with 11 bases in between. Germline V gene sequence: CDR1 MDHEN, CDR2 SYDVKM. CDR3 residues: CASQEGGSNQPQHF. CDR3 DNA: TGTGCCAGCCAAGAAGGGGGTAGCAATCAGCCCCAGCATTTT.

CDR3: CASSSAGTYEQYF. In DNA, the CDR3 is TGTGCCAGCAGCTCCGCCGGGACCTACGAGCAGTACTTC. This chain uses TRBV7-9 with TRBJ2-7, with D tentatively TRBD2 (5 bases). Trimming removed 4 bases at V and 2 bases at J, with 9 bases between. Looked up from germline, CDR1 is SEHNR and CDR2 is FQNEAQ (reference sequence). The CDR3 has 13 amino acids.

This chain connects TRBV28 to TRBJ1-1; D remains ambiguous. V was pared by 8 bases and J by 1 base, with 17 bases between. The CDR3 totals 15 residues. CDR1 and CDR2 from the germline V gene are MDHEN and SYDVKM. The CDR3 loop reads CASLEETGKNTEAFF. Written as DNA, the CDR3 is TGTGCCAGCCTAGAGGAAACGGGGAAGAACACTGAAGCTTTCTTT.

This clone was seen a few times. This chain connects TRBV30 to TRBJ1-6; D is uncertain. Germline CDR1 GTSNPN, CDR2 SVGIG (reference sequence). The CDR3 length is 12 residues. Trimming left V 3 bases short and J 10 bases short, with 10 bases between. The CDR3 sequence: CAWRAFQSPLHF. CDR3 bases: TGTGCCTGGAGGGCTTTTCAATCACCCCTCCACTTT.

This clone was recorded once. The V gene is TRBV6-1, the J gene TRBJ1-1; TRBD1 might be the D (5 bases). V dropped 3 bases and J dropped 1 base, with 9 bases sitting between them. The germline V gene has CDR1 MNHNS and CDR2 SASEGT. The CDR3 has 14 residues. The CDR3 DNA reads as TGTGCCAGCAGTGATCCAGGGTGGAACACTGAAGCTTTCTTT. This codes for CASSDPGWNTEAFF.

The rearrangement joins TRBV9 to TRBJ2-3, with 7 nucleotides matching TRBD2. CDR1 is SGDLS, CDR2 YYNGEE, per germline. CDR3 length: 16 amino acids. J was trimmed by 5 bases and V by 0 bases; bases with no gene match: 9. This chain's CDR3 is CASSVEGGGALDTQYF. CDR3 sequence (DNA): TGTGCCAGCAGCGTAGAGGGCGGGGGAGCTCTAGATACGCAGTATTTT.

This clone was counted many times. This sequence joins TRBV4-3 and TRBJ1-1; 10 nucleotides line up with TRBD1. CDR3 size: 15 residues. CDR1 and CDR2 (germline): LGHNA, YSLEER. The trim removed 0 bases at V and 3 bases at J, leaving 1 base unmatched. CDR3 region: CASSQEDRGDTEAFF. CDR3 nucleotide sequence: TGCGCCAGCAGCCAAGAGGACAGGGGGGACACTGAAGCTTTCTTT.

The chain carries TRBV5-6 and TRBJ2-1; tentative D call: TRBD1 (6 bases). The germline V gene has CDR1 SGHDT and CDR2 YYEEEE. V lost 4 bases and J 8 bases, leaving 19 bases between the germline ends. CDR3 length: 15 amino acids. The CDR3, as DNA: TGTGCCAGCAGCAGGACAGACGGGGATGGGGATGAGCAGTTCTTC. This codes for CASSRTDGDGDEQFF.

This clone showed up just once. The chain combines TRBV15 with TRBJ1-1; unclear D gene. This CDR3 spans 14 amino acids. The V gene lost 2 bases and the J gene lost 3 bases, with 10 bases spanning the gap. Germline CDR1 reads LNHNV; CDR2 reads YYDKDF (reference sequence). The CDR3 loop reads CATSRFGLYTEAFF. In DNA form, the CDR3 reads TGTGCCACCAGCAGATTCGGACTGTACACTGAAGCTTTCTTT. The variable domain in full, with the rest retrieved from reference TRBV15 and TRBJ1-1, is DAMVIQNPRYQVTQFGKPVTLSCSQTLNHNVMYWYQQKSSQAPKLLFHYYDKDFNNEADTPDNFQSRRPNTSFCFLDIRSPGLGDTAMYLCATSRFGLYTEAFFGQGTRLTVV.

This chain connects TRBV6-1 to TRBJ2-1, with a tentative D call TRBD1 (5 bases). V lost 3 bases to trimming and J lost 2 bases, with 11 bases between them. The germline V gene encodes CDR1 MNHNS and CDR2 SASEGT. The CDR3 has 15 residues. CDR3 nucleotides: TGTGCCAGCAGTGATACCCCGGACACCTACAATGAGCAGTTCTTC. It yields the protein CASSDTPDTYNEQFF.

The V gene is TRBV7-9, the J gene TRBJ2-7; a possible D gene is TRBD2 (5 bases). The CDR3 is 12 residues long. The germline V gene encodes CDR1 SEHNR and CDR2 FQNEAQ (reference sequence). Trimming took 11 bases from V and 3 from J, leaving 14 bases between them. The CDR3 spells CAGGRADYEQYF. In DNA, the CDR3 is TGTGCCGGAGGCCGGGCTGACTACGAGCAGTACTTC. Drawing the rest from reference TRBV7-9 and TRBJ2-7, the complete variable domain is DTGVSQNPRHKITKRGQNVTFRCDPISEHNRLYWYRQTLGQGPEFLTYFQNEAQLEKSRLLSDRFSAERPKGSFSTLEIQRTEQGDSAMYLCAGGRADYEQYFGPGTRLTVT.

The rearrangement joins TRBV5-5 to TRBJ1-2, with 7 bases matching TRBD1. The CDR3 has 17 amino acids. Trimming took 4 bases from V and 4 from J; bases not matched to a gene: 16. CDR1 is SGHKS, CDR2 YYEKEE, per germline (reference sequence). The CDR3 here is CASSLVPIQGSGYGYTF. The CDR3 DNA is TGTGCCAGCAGCCTCGTCCCCATACAGGGGTCGGGCTATGGCTACACCTTC.

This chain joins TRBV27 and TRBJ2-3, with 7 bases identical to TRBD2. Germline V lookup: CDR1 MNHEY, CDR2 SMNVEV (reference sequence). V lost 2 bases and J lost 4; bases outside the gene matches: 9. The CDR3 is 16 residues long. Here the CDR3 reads CASSLRAGEEADTQYF. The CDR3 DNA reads TGTGCCAGCAGTTTACGGGCGGGAGAGGAAGCAGATACGCAGTATTTT.

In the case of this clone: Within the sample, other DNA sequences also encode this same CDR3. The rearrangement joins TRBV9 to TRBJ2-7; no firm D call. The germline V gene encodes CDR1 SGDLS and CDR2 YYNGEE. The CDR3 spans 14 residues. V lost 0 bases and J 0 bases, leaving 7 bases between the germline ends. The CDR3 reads CASSVDPSSYEQYF. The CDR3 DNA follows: TGTGCCAGCAGCGTAGATCCGAGCTCCTACGAGCAGTACTTC.

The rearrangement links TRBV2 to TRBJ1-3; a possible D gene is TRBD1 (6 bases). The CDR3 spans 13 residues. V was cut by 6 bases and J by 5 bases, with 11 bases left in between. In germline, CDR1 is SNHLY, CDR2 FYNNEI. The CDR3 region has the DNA TGTGCCAGCAGGGACAGTTGGCGAAACACCATATATTTT. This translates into CASRDSWRNTIYF.

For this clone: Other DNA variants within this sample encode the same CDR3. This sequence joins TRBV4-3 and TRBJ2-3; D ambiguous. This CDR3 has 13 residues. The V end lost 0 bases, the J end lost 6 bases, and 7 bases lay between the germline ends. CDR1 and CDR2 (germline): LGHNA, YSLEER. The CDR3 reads CASSQERRDTQYF. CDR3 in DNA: TGCGCCAGCAGCCAAGAACGGCGGGATACGCAGTATTTT.

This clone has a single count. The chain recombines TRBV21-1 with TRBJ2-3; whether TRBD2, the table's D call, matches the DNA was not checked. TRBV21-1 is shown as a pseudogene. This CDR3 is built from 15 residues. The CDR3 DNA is TGTGCCAGCAGCAAAGCGCTCCTAGGCGCAGATACGCAGTATTTT. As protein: CASSKALLGADTQYF.

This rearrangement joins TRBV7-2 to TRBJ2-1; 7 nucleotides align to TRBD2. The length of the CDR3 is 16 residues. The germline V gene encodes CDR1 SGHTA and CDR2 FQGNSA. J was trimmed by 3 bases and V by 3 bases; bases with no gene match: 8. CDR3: CASSLVLGGGYNEQFF. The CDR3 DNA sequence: TGTGCCAGCAGCTTGGTTCTTGGCGGGGGCTACAATGAGCAGTTCTTC.

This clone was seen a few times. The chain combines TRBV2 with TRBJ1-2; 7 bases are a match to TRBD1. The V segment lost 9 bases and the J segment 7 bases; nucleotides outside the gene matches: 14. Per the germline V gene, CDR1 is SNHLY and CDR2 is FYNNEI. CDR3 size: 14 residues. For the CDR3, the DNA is TGTGCCAGTGGAGACAGGGACCCTTTAAGTGGCTACACCTTC. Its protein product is CASGDRDPLSGYTF.

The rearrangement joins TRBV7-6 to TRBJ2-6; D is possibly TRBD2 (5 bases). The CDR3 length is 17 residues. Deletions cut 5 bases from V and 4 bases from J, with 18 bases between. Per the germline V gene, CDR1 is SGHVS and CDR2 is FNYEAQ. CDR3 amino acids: CASSRLGSGAGANVLTF. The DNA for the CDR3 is TGTGCCAGCAGCCGATTGGGGAGTGGTGCAGGGGCCAACGTCCTGACTTTC. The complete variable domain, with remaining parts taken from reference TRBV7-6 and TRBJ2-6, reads GAGVSQSPRYKVTKRGQDVALRCDPISGHVSLYWYRQALGQGPEFLTYFNYEAQQDKSGLPNDRFSAERPEGSISTLTIQRTEQRDSAMYRCASSRLGSGAGANVLTFGAGSRLTVL.

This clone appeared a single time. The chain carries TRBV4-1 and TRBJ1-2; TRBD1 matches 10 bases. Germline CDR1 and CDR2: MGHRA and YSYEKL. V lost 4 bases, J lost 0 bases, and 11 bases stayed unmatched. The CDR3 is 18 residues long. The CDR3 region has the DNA TGCGCCAGCAGCCCACTAGGGACAGGGGCTTCGTCTAACTATGGCTACACCTTC. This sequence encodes CASSPLGTGASSNYGYTF.

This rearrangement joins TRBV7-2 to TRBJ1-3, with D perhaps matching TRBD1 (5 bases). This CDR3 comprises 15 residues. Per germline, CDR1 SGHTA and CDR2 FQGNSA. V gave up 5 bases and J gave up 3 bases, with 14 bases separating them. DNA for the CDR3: TGTGCCAGCAGCCCTCTCGGGGGGGTTGGAAACACCATATATTTT. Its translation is CASSPLGGVGNTIYF.

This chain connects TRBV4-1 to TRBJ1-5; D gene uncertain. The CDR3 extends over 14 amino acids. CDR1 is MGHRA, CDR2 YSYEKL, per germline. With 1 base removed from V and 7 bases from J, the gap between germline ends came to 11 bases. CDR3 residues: CASSQVGVHQPQHF. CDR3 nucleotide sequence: TGCGCCAGCAGCCAAGTGGGAGTCCACCAGCCCCAGCATTTT.

The CDR3 DNA is TGTGCCTGGAGCATACGAGAGGGTCAGCCCCAGCATTTT. It specifies CAWSIREGQPQHF. This chain uses TRBV30 with TRBJ1-5; D unclear. The CDR3 consists of 13 residues. The germline V gene has CDR1 GTSNPN and CDR2 SVGIG (reference sequence). V was trimmed by 3 bases and J by 6 bases, leaving 12 bases between them.

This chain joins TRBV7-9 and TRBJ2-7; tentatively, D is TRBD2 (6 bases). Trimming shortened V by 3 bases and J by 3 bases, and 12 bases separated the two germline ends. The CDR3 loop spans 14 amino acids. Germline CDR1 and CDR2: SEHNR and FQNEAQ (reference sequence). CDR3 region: CASSLDYRSYEQYF. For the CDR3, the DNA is TGTGCCAGCAGCTTGGACTATAGGAGCTACGAGCAGTACTTC.

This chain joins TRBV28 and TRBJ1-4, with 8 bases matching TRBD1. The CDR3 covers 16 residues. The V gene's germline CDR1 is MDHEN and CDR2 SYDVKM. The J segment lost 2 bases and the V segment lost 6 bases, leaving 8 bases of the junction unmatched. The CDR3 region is CASSPPRGRTNEKLFF. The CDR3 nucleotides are TGTGCCAGCAGCCCACCCAGGGGGCGGACTAATGAAAAACTGTTTTTT.